This T cell receptor beta chain is drawn from a study of T cells in Graves' hyperthyroidism and ophthalmopathy. The study, taken as a whole, reports: Stable hyperthyroidism and ophthalmopathy were separated using 13 V-J signatures. Most expanded thyroid clonotypes above 0.001 recurred in blood.

This clonotype has at least ten counts. Its antigen remains unknown. The source material, RNA transcripts, was used to amplify TCR beta CDR3 regions. The HTBI primer set served for first-round RT-PCR of the TCR CDR3. TCRdb recomputed calls from the multiplex PCR reads with MiXCR, one row per CDR3 protein. Seen here are a few hundred thousand distinct CDR3 sequences, 12% to 15% observed once, and the top ten hold almost 35%. Germline V lookup: CDR1 ENHRY, CDR2 SYGVKD. Trimming removed 8 bases at V and 3 bases at J, with 8 bases between. The length of the CDR3 is 11 residues. The diagnoses drew upon clinical symptoms, serum thyroxine and TRAb, thyroid ultrasound and orbital computed tomography.

The TCR sequence derives from a woman aged 40 to 49 with Graves' ophthalmopathy. The chain carries TRBV10-3 and TRBJ2-7; D is undetermined. The sequenced material came from blood. CDR3 DNA sequence: TGTGCCATCGCCAACAGCTACGAGCAGTACTTC. The encoded protein is CAIANSYEQYF.